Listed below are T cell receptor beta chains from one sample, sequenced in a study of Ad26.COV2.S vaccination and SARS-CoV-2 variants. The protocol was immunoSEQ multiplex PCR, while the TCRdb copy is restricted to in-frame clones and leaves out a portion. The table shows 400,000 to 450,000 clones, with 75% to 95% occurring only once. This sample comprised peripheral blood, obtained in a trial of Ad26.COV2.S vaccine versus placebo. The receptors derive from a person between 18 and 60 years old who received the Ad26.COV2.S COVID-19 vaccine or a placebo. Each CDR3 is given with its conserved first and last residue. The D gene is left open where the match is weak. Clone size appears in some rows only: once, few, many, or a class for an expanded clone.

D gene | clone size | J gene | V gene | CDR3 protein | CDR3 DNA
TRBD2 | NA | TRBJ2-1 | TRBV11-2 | CASSLWTSGPYNEQFF | TGTGCCAGCAGCTTGTGGACTAGCGGGCCTTACAATGAGCAGTTCTTC
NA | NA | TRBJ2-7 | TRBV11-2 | CASSLRGAFYEQYF | TGTGCCAGCAGCTTGAGGGGCGCTTTCTACGAGCAGTACTTC
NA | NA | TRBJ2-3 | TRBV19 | CASSSLSSTQYF | TGTGCCAGTAGTTCCTTATCTAGCACGCAGTATTTT
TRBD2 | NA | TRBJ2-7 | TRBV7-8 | CASSLAETSVYEQYF | TGTGCCAGCAGCTTAGCGGAGACTAGCGTATACGAGCAGTACTTC
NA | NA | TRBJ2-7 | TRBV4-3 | CASSQDSGYEQYF | TGCGCCAGCAGCCAAGATTCAGGGTACGAGCAGTACTTC
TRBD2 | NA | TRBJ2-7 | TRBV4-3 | CASSRTSGSSYEQYF | TGCGCCAGCAGCCGGACTAGCGGGTCCTCCTACGAGCAGTACTTC
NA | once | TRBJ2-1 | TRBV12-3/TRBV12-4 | CSSRGAYNEQFF | TGCTCGTCGAGGGGGGCCTACAATGAGCAGTTCTTC
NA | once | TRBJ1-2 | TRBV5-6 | CASSLDRRYGYTF | TGTGCCAGCAGCTTAGACAGGCGCTATGGCTACACCTTC
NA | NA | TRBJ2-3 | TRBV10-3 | CAIEAETSTDTQYF | TGTGCCATCGAAGCGGAGACTAGCACAGATACGCAGTATTTT
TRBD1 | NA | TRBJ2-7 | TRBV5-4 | CASSFGYRGYEQYF | TGTGCCAGCTCTTTTGGCTACAGGGGGTACGAGCAGTACTTC
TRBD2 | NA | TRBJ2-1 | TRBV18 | CASSPTSGNYNEQFF | TGTGCCAGCTCACCCACTAGCGGGAACTACAATGAGCAGTTCTTC
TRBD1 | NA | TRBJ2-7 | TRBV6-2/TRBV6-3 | CASSRPGTGAYEQYF | TGTGCCAGCAGTAGACCCGGGACAGGGGCCTACGAGCAGTACTTC
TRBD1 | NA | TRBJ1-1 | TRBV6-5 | CASSTGTVNTEAFF | TGTGCCAGCAGTACCGGGACAGTGAACACTGAAGCTTTCTTT
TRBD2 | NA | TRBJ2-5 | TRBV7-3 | CASSSSGLGETQYF | TGTGCCAGCAGCTCCAGTGGACTAGGAGAGACCCAGTACTTC
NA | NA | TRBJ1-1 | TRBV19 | CASSILGKNTEAFF | TGTGCCAGTAGTATACTGGGTAAAAACACTGAAGCTTTCTTT
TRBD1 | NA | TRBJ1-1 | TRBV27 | CASSPWTGGFTEAFF | TGTGCCAGCAGTCCCTGGACAGGGGGCTTCACTGAAGCTTTCTTT